This entry is about one TCR beta chain. It was with a sample-barcoded 5' primer and a J-beta primer mix that a second PCR of roughly 7 to 12 cycles was run. Sequencing yielded, for each sample, at least 3 million paired-end reads carrying CDR3. Via MiXCR, TCRdb re-called the 5' RACE reads, giving one row per CDR3 protein. The repertoire has 550,000 to 750,000 distinct CDR3 sequences, around 21% of them found once; the top ten carry roughly 3.6%. The source of the sample is a study of blood T cells in healthy people across ages. Trimming took 2 bases from V and 3 from J, leaving 9 bases between them. The length of the CDR3 is 13 residues. In germline, CDR1 is SGDLS, CDR2 YYNGEE.

This TCR came from a man aged 70-80 years in good health. V usage is TRBV9 and J usage is TRBJ2-7, with D unclear. The sequencing input was blood. CDR3 region: CASSVVPSYEQYF. The CDR3 nucleotides read TGTGCCAGCAGCGTCGTTCCTAGCTACGAGCAGTACTTC.